Listed below are T cell receptor beta chains from one sample, sequenced in a study of shared T cell receptors in the human thymus. Repertoires were generated with immunoSEQ multiplex PCR, while TCRdb's copy carries only in-frame clones and drops some. The sample records about 660,000 clones, approximately 87% being singletons. These data were also reused for a study on human thymus T cells.

Sequencing used thymocytes. These receptor sequences come from a boy under two years old with a congenital heart defect. The CDR3 runs from the conserved cysteine through the conserved F or W. D genes are given only for firm matches. Expanded clones get a size class; other rows say once, few or many, or leave the size out.

V: TRBV2
size: few
J: TRBJ1-2
D: NA
CDR3: CASSEALGGTGILYGYTF
DNA: TGTGCCAGCAGTGAAGCGCTGGGTGGAACAGGGATCCTCTATGGCTACACCTTC

V: TRBV28
size: NA
J: TRBJ2-7
D: NA
CDR3: CASSSARRGSLSYEQYF
DNA: TGTGCCAGCAGTTCCGCCCGGCGAGGGTCTCTTTCCTACGAGCAGTACTTC

V: TRBV4-3
size: NA
J: TRBJ1-2
D: NA
CDR3: CASSGGVAGYTF
DNA: TGCGCCAGCAGCGGGGGGGTCGCTGGCTACACCTTC

V: TRBV2
size: NA
J: TRBJ2-6
D: NA
CDR3: CARKGHGSSGANVLTF
DNA: TGTGCCAGAAAGGGACACGGAAGCTCTGGGGCCAACGTCCTGACTTTC

V: TRBV6-1
size: NA
J: TRBJ1-1
D: NA
CDR3: CASSIRVEAFF
DNA: TGTGCCAGCAGTATCCGGGTTGAAGCTTTCTTT

V: TRBV11-2
size: once
J: TRBJ1-3
D: TRBD1
CDR3: CASSTRTGASGNTIYF
DNA: TGTGCCAGCAGCACCCGTACAGGGGCCTCTGGAAACACCATATATTTT

V: TRBV7-6
size: NA
J: TRBJ1-3
D: NA
CDR3: CASSYRQSSGNTIYF
DNA: TGTGCCAGCAGCTACCGACAGTCCTCTGGAAACACCATATATTTT

V: TRBV6-1
size: once
J: TRBJ2-7
D: NA
CDR3: CASSETYTDRSPPYEQYF
DNA: TGTGCCAGCAGTGAAACTTATACCGACAGGAGCCCTCCCTACGAGCAGTACTTC

V: TRBV9
size: NA
J: TRBJ2-1
D: TRBD2
CDR3: CASSVGGRGYNEQFF
DNA: TGTGCCAGCAGCGTAGGAGGGAGGGGCTACAATGAGCAGTTCTTC

V: TRBV7-2
size: NA
J: TRBJ2-7
D: NA
CDR3: CASSLIPLRRNYEQYF
DNA: TGTGCCAGCAGCTTAATTCCCCTCCGGCGGAATTACGAGCAGTACTTC

V: TRBV19
size: NA
J: TRBJ1-6
D: NA
CDR3: CASSRSYNSPLHF
DNA: TGTGCCAGTAGTCGCTCCTATAATTCACCCCTCCACTTT

V: TRBV20-1
size: NA
J: TRBJ2-1
D: NA
CDR3: CSAAKAEQFF
DNA: TGCAGTGCCGCTAAAGCTGAGCAGTTCTTC

V: TRBV4-2
size: NA
J: TRBJ1-5
D: NA
CDR3: CASSLSRGSNQPQHF
DNA: TGTGCCAGCAGCCTCTCAAGGGGCAGCAATCAGCCCCAGCATTTT

V: TRBV6-5
size: NA
J: TRBJ1-6
D: NA
CDR3: CASSYSIGVKSPLHF
DNA: TGTGCCAGCAGTTACTCGATCGGGGTCAAATCACCCCTCCACTTT

V: TRBV6-6
size: NA
J: TRBJ2-7
D: TRBD2
CDR3: CASSSGASGSSYEQYF
DNA: TGTGCCAGCAGTTCCGGGGCTAGCGGGAGCTCCTACGAGCAGTACTTC

V: TRBV27
size: NA
J: TRBJ2-7
D: TRBD1
CDR3: CASSLRGPGSYEQYF
DNA: TGTGCCAGCAGTTTAAGGGGGCCGGGCTCCTACGAGCAGTACTTC

V: TRBV4-3
size: NA
J: TRBJ1-1
D: TRBD1
CDR3: CASSHLGQGAGEAFF
DNA: TGCGCCAGCAGCCACCTGGGACAGGGCGCGGGGGAAGCTTTCTTT

V: TRBV10-3
size: NA
J: TRBJ2-1
D: NA
CDR3: CAISESLAEQFF
DNA: TGTGCCATCAGTGAGTCTCTAGCGGAGCAGTTCTTC

V: TRBV14
size: NA
J: TRBJ2-1
D: TRBD2
CDR3: CASSHATSGVSDEQFF
DNA: TGTGCCAGCAGCCATGCCACTAGCGGGGTTTCGGATGAGCAGTTCTTC

V: TRBV19
size: NA
J: TRBJ1-4
D: TRBD1
CDR3: CASSFGQGTTNEKLFF
DNA: TGTGCCAGTAGTTTCGGACAGGGAACAACTAATGAAAAACTGTTTTTT

V: TRBV28
size: NA
J: TRBJ2-1
D: TRBD2
CDR3: CASSTRTSGGPYNEQFF
DNA: TGTGCCAGCAGTACCCGGACTAGCGGGGGCCCCTACAATGAGCAGTTCTTC

V: TRBV9
size: NA
J: TRBJ1-2
D: NA
CDR3: CASSVGTFGYTF
DNA: TGTGCCAGCAGCGTAGGGACTTTTGGCTACACCTTC

V: TRBV9
size: NA
J: TRBJ2-3
D: TRBD2
CDR3: CASSVGPGLAGEDTQYF
DNA: TGTGCCAGCAGCGTGGGGCCGGGACTAGCGGGAGAAGATACGCAGTATTTT

V: TRBV12-5
size: NA
J: TRBJ2-1
D: NA
CDR3: CASGPLPNEQFF
DNA: TGTGCTAGTGGTCCCCTACCCAATGAGCAGTTCTTC

V: TRBV5-1
size: NA
J: TRBJ2-3
D: NA
CDR3: CASSWQGWGTDTQYF
DNA: TGCGCCAGCAGCTGGCAGGGATGGGGCACAGATACGCAGTATTTT

V: TRBV27
size: once
J: TRBJ2-7
D: TRBD1
CDR3: CASRSQSHRGADEQYF
DNA: TGTGCCAGCCGTTCTCAGTCGCACAGGGGAGCAGACGAGCAGTACTTC

V: TRBV11-2
size: NA
J: TRBJ2-2
D: NA
CDR3: CAPLVRARGELFF
DNA: TGTGCCCCACTGGTGAGGGCCCGTGGGGAGCTGTTTTTT